A single T cell receptor (beta chain) is shown here with its context. The target antigen is unknown. This sample is drawn from a study of CD8 T cells in Susac syndrome. Study-level findings and limits: An acknowledgment was made by the study that its TCR sequencing and HLA analysis involved relatively few individuals.

RNA, at about 0.45 to 1 ug, was reverse transcribed with random hexamers. Amplification of TCR beta CDR3 spanned 54 Vbeta and 13 Jbeta via immunoSEQ multiplex PCR. TCRdb independently ran MiXCR on the immunoSEQ multiplex PCR reads; one entry per CDR3 protein. The sample lists fewer than 200,000 distinct CDR3 sequences; about 95% were seen once. This CDR3 has 15 amino acids. Germline CDR1 is MNHEY and CDR2 is SMNVEV (reference sequence). The V end lost 8 bases, the J end lost 3 bases, and 19 bases lay between the germline ends. FACS enriched CD8+ TEMRA cells, while bulk CD8+ and CD4+ were negatively isolated.

The clonotype originates from a human donor with multiple sclerosis. This chain joins TRBV27 and TRBJ1-2; D ambiguous. Material for sequencing was CD8+ T cells from PBMCs. Here the CDR3 reads CASSHHIRGYYGYTF. In nucleotides, the CDR3 is TGTGCCAGCTCCCACCATATACGGGGTTACTATGGCTACACCTTC.